These T cell receptor beta chains were read from a single sample in a study of cytomegalovirus exposure and HLA in healthy donors. Here immunoSEQ multiplex PCR was the method, and the copy in TCRdb shows in-frame clones only, minus some. The sample lists 150,000 to 200,000 clones, more than 65% occurring once. Sequencing was done on a sample of PBMCs. These receptors were taken from a woman aged 18-30 years in good health and CMV-seropositive. The CDR3 runs from the conserved cysteine through the conserved F or W. A D gene is named only where the DNA matches it firmly. Only some rows state a clone size, as once, few, many or a class for expanded clones.

TRBJ2-1,TRBV5-1,TRBD2,NA,TGCGCCAGCAGCCCGTGGCGGTTGCGGGGGGGCCTTTCCTATGAGCAGTTCTTC,CASSPWRLRGGLSYEQFF
TRBJ1-5,TRBV29-1,NA,NA,TGCAGCGCGGGCGGGAGTAAGGGGCAGCCCCAGCATTTT,CSAGGSKGQPQHF
TRBJ1-1,TRBV29-1,NA,NA,TGCAGCGTTCGACCAGTGGGGGCCACTGAAGCTTTCTTT,CSVRPVGATEAFF
TRBJ1-6,TRBV27,NA,NA,TGTGCCAGCAGTTTTGAACAGCTAAATTCACCCCTCCACTTT,CASSFEQLNSPLHF
TRBJ2-1,TRBV6-1,TRBD1,NA,TGTGCCAGCAGTGGGGACAGGGAATACAATGAGCAGTTCTTC,CASSGDREYNEQFF
TRBJ2-5,TRBV6-1,NA,NA,TGTGCCAGCAGTGAAAGAGGAGAGACCCAGTACTTC,CASSERGETQYF
TRBJ2-6,TRBV11-2,NA,NA,TGTGCCAGCAGCTTAGATCTTACCTTTCGCGTCTCTGGGGCCAACGTCCTGACTTTC,CASSLDLTFRVSGANVLTF
TRBJ2-7,TRBV6-1,NA,once,TGTGCCAGCAGTGAAGAAATGGGGGGAAACTACGAGCAGTACTTC,CASSEEMGGNYEQYF
TRBJ1-2,TRBV6-1,NA,NA,TGTGCCAGCAGTGATACCCCAGGGTATGGCTACACCTTC,CASSDTPGYGYTF
TRBJ2-2,TRBV4-2,TRBD2,NA,TGTGCCAGCAGCCAAGGGGGGACTAGCGGGTGGACCGGGGAGCTGTTTTTT,CASSQGGTSGWTGELFF
TRBJ2-1,TRBV7-9,NA,NA,TGTGCCAGCAGCCACGCTAAAAGGGGGACGTACAATGAGCAGTTCTTC,CASSHAKRGTYNEQFF
TRBJ2-3,TRBV4-1,TRBD2,NA,TGCGCCAGCAGCCAGATCACCGGGACTAGCGGGGGGGGACACACAGATACGCAGTATTTT,CASSQITGTSGGGHTDTQYF
TRBJ2-5,TRBV9,TRBD2,NA,TGTGCCAGCAGCGTAGCTGGGGCGGGGGGCCCCCAAGAGACCCAGTACTTC,CASSVAGAGGPQETQYF
TRBJ1-5,TRBV27,TRBD1,NA,TGTGCCAGCAGTCCCGCCGGGACAGGGGGTCAGCCCCAGCATTTT,CASSPAGTGGQPQHF
TRBJ1-6,TRBV7-9,NA,NA,TGTGCCAGCAGGGGTTCAGGGAATTCACCCCTCCACTTT,CASRGSGNSPLHF
TRBJ1-1,TRBV18,NA,once,TGTGCCAGCTCACCAAACGGGATATCCAACACTGAAGCTTTCTTT,CASSPNGISNTEAFF
TRBJ1-2,TRBV7-8,NA,few,TGTGCCAGCAGCCACCGGAACTATGGCTACACCTTC,CASSHRNYGYTF
TRBJ1-1,TRBV6-5,NA,NA,TGTGCCAGCAGAAGGGCGGGGGGCATGAACACTGAAGCTTTCTTT,CASRRAGGMNTEAFF
TRBJ1-3,TRBV19,NA,NA,TGTGCCAGTAGTATATTAACGGCAGGCCCCGAGAAGATTGGAAACACCATATATTTT,CASSILTAGPEKIGNTIYF
TRBJ2-3,TRBV6-1,NA,NA,TGTGCCAGCTACCTCGGGGGTACGCAGTATTTT,CASYLGGTQYF
TRBJ2-2,TRBV10-3,NA,few,TGTGCCACCAACCTTGGGCAGAACACCGGGGAGCTGTTTTTT,CATNLGQNTGELFF
TRBJ2-5,TRBV5-1,NA,NA,TGCGCCAGCAGCTTCGGACCGTCAGGGGTGGAGACCCAGTACTTC,CASSFGPSGVETQYF
TRBJ2-5,TRBV5-1,TRBD2,NA,TGCGCCAGCAGCTTAGGACTAGCGGGGGAGACCCAGTACTTC,CASSLGLAGETQYF
TRBJ2-5,TRBV6-6,NA,NA,TGTGCCAGCAGTTACCTGCAAGAGACCCAGTACTTC,CASSYLQETQYF
TRBJ2-1,TRBV5-1,TRBD2,NA,TGCGCCAGCAGCACTGGCGGGGGTGCCTACAATGAGCAGTTCTTC,CASSTGGGAYNEQFF
TRBJ2-2,TRBV9,NA,once,TGTGCCAGCAGCGTACGGCAGGGCCTCACCGGGGAGCTGTTTTTT,CASSVRQGLTGELFF
TRBJ1-4,TRBV7-2,NA,few,TGTGCCAGCAAGATAGACAGTAACAATGAAAAACTGTTTTTT,CASKIDSNNEKLFF
TRBJ1-1,TRBV5-7,NA,once,TGTGCCAGCAGCTTGGTCAAATCCGAAGCTTTCTTT,CASSLVKSEAFF
TRBJ2-1,TRBV5-8,TRBD2,NA,TGTGCCAGCAGCCCCGGGACTAGCGGGGACAATGAGCAGTTCTTC,CASSPGTSGDNEQFF
TRBJ1-1,TRBV4-3,NA,NA,TGCGCCAGCAGCCAAGATCTCAGTGGGCAAGGAGCTTTCTTT,CASSQDLSGQGAFF
TRBJ2-5,TRBV5-6,NA,NA,TGTGCCAGCGGTATAGACAGTCAAGAGACCCAGTACTTC,CASGIDSQETQYF
TRBJ2-2,TRBV2,NA,NA,TGTGCCAGCAGTAGGACTACCGCGAACACCGGGGAGCTGTTTTTT,CASSRTTANTGELFF
TRBJ2-3,TRBV5-1,TRBD2,NA,TGCGCCAGCAGCTTCAATCTAGCGGGGGGGCCGAGGGCAGATACGCAGTATTTT,CASSFNLAGGPRADTQYF
TRBJ1-2,TRBV5-1,TRBD1,NA,TGCGCCAGCAGCGCACCTAAATCCTCGACAGGGGCTACCCAATATGGCTACACCTTC,CASSAPKSSTGATQYGYTF
TRBJ2-7,TRBV28,NA,NA,TGTGCCAGCAGTCCCCAGGGGGGATCCCACGAGCAGTACTTC,CASSPQGGSHEQYF
TRBJ2-2,TRBV7-2,NA,NA,TGTGCCAGCAGCCCAGGGGCAGGGAAACTCACCGGGGAGCTGTTTTTT,CASSPGAGKLTGELFF
TRBJ2-5,TRBV6-5,NA,NA,TGTGCCAGCAGTTACTCGGGGGCGGAGACCCAGTACTTC,CASSYSGAETQYF